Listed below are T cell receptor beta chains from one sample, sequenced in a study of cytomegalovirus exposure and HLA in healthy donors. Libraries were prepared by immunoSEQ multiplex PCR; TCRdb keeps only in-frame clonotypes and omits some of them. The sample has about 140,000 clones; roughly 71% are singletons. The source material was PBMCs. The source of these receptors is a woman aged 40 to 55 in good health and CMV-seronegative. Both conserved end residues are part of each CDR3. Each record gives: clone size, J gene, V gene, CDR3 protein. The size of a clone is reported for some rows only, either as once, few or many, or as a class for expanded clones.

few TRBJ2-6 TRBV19 CASNPLSGANVLTF
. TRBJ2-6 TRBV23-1 CASSQARGNSGANVLTF
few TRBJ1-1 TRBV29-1 CSVDWGQGNTEAFF
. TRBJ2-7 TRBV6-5 CASSYSRTSGGREQYF
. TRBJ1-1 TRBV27 CASTPHGGRAFF
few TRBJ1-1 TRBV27 CASSRTGSNTEAFF
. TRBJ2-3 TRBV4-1 CASSPLHRTASTDTQYF
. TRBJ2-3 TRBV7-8 CASSYRGPSSTDTQYF
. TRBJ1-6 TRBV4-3 CASSQDRVGGGTYGSPLHF
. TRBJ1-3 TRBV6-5 CASRDVTGYGNTIYF
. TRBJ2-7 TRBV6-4 CANPRQDREYYEQYF
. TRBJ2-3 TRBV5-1 CASSGGGGSTDTQYF
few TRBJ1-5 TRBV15 CATSRGRGQPQHF
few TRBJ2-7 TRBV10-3 CAISSGGRTPYEQYF
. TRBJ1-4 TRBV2 CASSGQGEEKLFF
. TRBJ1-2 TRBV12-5 CASGPLTGVSGYTF
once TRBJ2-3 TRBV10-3 CAISDGRDTDTQYF
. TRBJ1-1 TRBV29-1 CSVGPGTETWNTEAFF
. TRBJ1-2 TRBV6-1 CASSHGTGLSF
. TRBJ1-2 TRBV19 CASNSIQGTLFGYTF
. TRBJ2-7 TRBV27 CASSLSGTGGPTYEQYF
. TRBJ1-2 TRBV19 CASSSPGTVYWGYTF
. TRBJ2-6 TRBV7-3 CASTPDRGGNVLTF
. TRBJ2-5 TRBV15 CATSRGGHYQETQYF
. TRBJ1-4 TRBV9 CASSPYPRDRGEKLFF
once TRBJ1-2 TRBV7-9 CASSLERGPYYGYTF
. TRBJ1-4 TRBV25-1 CASSGRDRGRINEKLFF
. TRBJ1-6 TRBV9 CASSASEVTRGSPLHF
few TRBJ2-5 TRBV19 CASALRETQYF
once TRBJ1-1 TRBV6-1 CASSEYGYTEAFF
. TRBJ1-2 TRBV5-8 CASSSRDSNYGYTF
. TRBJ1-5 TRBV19 CASSIDLWQRSNQPQHF
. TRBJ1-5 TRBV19 CASSGTGSNQPQHF
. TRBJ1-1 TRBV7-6 CASSDHTGDYEAFF
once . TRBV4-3 CASSRNQGYEQYF
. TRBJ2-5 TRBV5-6 CASSHIGTSQETQYF
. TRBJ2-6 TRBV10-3 CAISDGFSGANVLTF
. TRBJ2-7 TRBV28 CASSSPGQGTMGEQYF
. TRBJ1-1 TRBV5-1 CASSPRDRGSYQNTEAFF
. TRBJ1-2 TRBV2 CASSPLAYGYTF
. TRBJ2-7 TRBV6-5 CASSITDATYEQYF